Shown below are 30 T cell receptor beta chains from a single sample sequenced in a study of shared clonotypes between healthy human individuals. TCRdb's copy holds only in-frame clones and misses some; the assay was immunoSEQ multiplex PCR. Of millions of clones detected, approximately 92% appear once; the ten largest clones hold roughly 0.13%. The sequenced sample consisted of naive CD4+ T cells sorted from blood. This sample's subset: CD45RA+ positively selected. The receptors were gathered from a man between 18 and 35 years old in good health.

The chain joins TRBV4-1 to TRBJ1-5, with 8 bases fitting TRBD1. V trimming: 0 bases; J trimming: 3 bases; junction bases outside the gene matches: 4. CDR3 length: 16 residues. CDR1 and CDR2 (germline): MGHRA, YSYEKL. This CDR3 is CASSQEGQAFNQPQHF. CDR3 DNA: TGCGCCAGCAGCCAAGAGGGACAGGCCTTCAATCAGCCCCAGCATTTT.

This clone has only one observation. The same CDR3 can be traced to other DNA sequences in this sample. The chain couples TRBV5-1 to TRBJ2-7; no definite D call. Germline CDR1 reads SGHRS; CDR2 reads YFSETQ. The CDR3 is 13 amino acids. The V gene lost 2 bases and the J gene lost 3 bases, with 9 bases spanning the gap. The CDR3 DNA reads TGCGCCAGCAGCTTAGAAGGGCACTACGAGCAGTACTTC. Residues: CASSLEGHYEQYF. Filled out from reference TRBV5-1 and TRBJ2-7, the complete variable domain reads KAGVTQTPRYLIKTRGQQVTLSCSPISGHRSVSWYQQTPGQGLQFLFEYFSETQRNKGNFPGRFSGRQFSNSRSEMNVSTLELGDSALYLCASSLEGHYEQYFGPGTRLTVT.

V and J are TRBV2 and TRBJ1-1; D gene unclear. Germline CDR1 is SNHLY and CDR2 is FYNNEI. This CDR3 is 12 amino acids long. Trimming took 8 bases from V and 1 from J, leaving 8 bases between them. The CDR3 loop is CASGRTNTEAFF. The CDR3 DNA follows: TGTGCCAGCGGACGGACGAACACTGAAGCTTTCTTT.

This clone has more than one count but fewer than ten. The chain recombines TRBV30 with TRBJ1-1; no reliable D call. Germline CDR1 and CDR2: GTSNPN and SVGIG (reference sequence). Trimming pared 3 bases from V and 1 base from J, leaving 12 bases between. This CDR3 is built from 14 residues. The CDR3 sequence is CAWSGARSNTEAFF. DNA for the CDR3: TGTGCCTGGAGCGGAGCCCGTTCGAACACTGAAGCTTTCTTT.

The chain employs TRBV7-2 and TRBJ2-5, with 8 bases identical to TRBD1. V lost 4 bases, J lost 5 bases, and 9 bases stayed unmatched. The CDR3 is made up of 15 amino acids. CDR1 and CDR2 (germline): SGHTA, FQGNSA. The CDR3 sequence is CASSSGQGPIETQYF. DNA for the CDR3: TGTGCCAGCAGCTCAGGACAGGGACCGATCGAGACCCAGTACTTC.

The V and J genes are TRBV5-6 and TRBJ2-2; TRBD1 agrees at 9 bases. CDR1 and CDR2 (germline): SGHDT, YYEEEE. The J segment lost 6 bases and the V segment lost 0 bases, leaving 9 bases of the junction unmatched. The CDR3 has 17 amino acids. In DNA form, the CDR3 reads TGTGCCAGCAGCTTGGAGGAGGACAGGGGTATATCCGGGGAGCTGTTTTTT. Amino acids: CASSLEEDRGISGELFF.

In the case of this clone: This sample includes further DNA sequences coding for the same CDR3. The V and J genes are TRBV6-5 and TRBJ1-5, with TRBD1 matching over 7 bases. The CDR3 spans 12 residues. Losses at the gene ends were 11 bases for V and 4 bases for J; bases not matched to a gene: 5. Germline values: CDR1 MNHEY, CDR2 SVGAGI. The CDR3 DNA follows: TGTGCCTCCGGGACAGTGAATCAGCCCCAGCATTTT. Translated, it gives CASGTVNQPQHF.

Notes on this clone: Within the sample, other DNA sequences also encode this same CDR3. The chain combines TRBV4-3 with TRBJ2-1; 9 nucleotides agree with TRBD2. This CDR3 has 16 amino acids. V lost 1 base to trimming and J lost 4 bases; unmatched junction nucleotides: 5. Germline lookup yields CDR1 LGHNA and CDR2 YSLEER. CDR3 sequence (DNA): TGCGCCAGCAGCCAAGTGGGGCTAGCGGGGTACAATGAGCAGTTCTTC. Encoded protein: CASSQVGLAGYNEQFF.

The V call is TRBV7-9, the J call TRBJ2-3; 7 bases line up with TRBD1. The V gene's germline CDR1 is SEHNR and CDR2 FQNEAQ (reference sequence). V gave up 5 bases and J gave up 3 bases; unmatched junction bases: 5. The CDR3 totals 14 residues. The CDR3 DNA reads TGTGCCAGCAGCCGACAGGGTCGGACAGATACGCAGTATTTT. As protein: CASSRQGRTDTQYF.

The chain uses TRBV11-2 and TRBJ2-7; 9 bases are a match to TRBD2. The CDR3 extends over 15 amino acids. V dropped 4 bases and J dropped 4; count of bases not matched to a gene: 8. Germline V CDR1 and CDR2: SGHAT, FQNNGV. CDR3 nucleotide sequence: TGTGCCAGCAGCTCCCGTAATAGCGGGAGATACGAGCAGTACTTC. Translated, it gives CASSSRNSGRYEQYF.

Regarding this clone: Other DNA sequences in the same sample also yield this CDR3. This chain connects TRBV6-6 to TRBJ2-5; D remains unclear. The CDR3 has 11 residues. V gave up 2 bases and J gave up 4 bases, with 2 bases separating them. The germline V gene has CDR1 MNHNY and CDR2 SVGAGI (reference sequence). The CDR3 region has the DNA TGTGCCAGCAGTTACCGAGAGACCCAGTACTTC. Translating gives CASSYRETQYF.

The rearrangement joins TRBV15 to TRBJ1-3; TRBD1 matches at 7 bases. The CDR3 runs to 17 residues. Germline lookup yields CDR1 LNHNV and CDR2 YYDKDF (reference sequence). V lost 4 bases, J lost 0 bases, and 9 bases stayed unmatched. CDR3 bases: TGTGCCACCAGCACCGGGACAGAGAAAGGCTCTGGAAACACCATATATTTT. This translates into CATSTGTEKGSGNTIYF.

This chain links TRBV2 with TRBJ2-7, with D tentatively TRBD1 or TRBD2 (6 bases each). Trimming stripped 5 bases from V and 6 bases from J, with 11 bases between. CDR3 length: 12 residues. Germline assignment: CDR1 SNHLY and CDR2 FYNNEI. The CDR3 sequence: CASSQGGIEQYF. CDR3 nucleotides: TGTGCCAGCAGTCAAGGGGGGATCGAGCAGTACTTC. Complete variable domain (other parts from reference TRBV2 and TRBJ2-7): EPEVTQTPSHQVTQMGQEVILRCVPISNHLYFYWYRQILGQKVEFLVSFYNNEISEKSEIFDDQFSVERPDGSNFTLKIRSTKLEDSAMYFCASSQGGIEQYFGPGTRLTVT.

This chain connects TRBV19 to TRBJ2-3, with TRBD2 matching 8 bases. Trimming cost V 3 bases and J 0 bases; bases outside gene matches: 5. The CDR3 spans 16 residues. Looked up from germline, CDR1 is LNHDA and CDR2 is SQIVND (reference sequence). The CDR3 protein is CASSMGGRPSTDTQYF. The DNA of the CDR3 is TGTGCCAGTAGTATGGGCGGGAGGCCGAGCACAGATACGCAGTATTTT.

CDR3 protein: CAISERRGRSGNTIYF. The CDR3 DNA sequence: TGTGCCATCAGTGAAAGGAGGGGACGCTCTGGAAACACCATATATTTT. V usage is TRBV10-3 and J usage is TRBJ1-3, with a possible D match to TRBD1 (5 bases). The CDR3 runs to 16 residues. The germline V gene encodes CDR1 ENHRY and CDR2 SYGVKD. V lost 3 bases, J lost 0 bases, and 12 bases lay in between.

For this clone: Other nucleotide sequences from this sample produce the same CDR3. The chain recombines TRBV5-1 with TRBJ2-7; D possibly corresponds to TRBD1 (5 bases). From germline, CDR1 is SGHRS and CDR2 YFSETQ. CDR3 length: 13 amino acids. The V gene lost 1 base and the J gene lost 4 bases, with 9 bases spanning the gap. The CDR3 is CASSLSGLYEQYF. CDR3 nucleotide sequence: TGCGCCAGCAGCTTGTCAGGGCTTTACGAGCAGTACTTC.

The chain has TRBV7-2 and TRBJ1-2; D gene unclear. This CDR3 is 15 amino acids long. The germline V gene encodes CDR1 SGHTA and CDR2 FQGNSA. The ends were cut back, 5 bases at V and 0 bases at J, with 13 bases in the middle. CDR3: CASSAQTGTNYGYTF. Here the CDR3 DNA reads TGTGCCAGCAGCGCCCAGACGGGAACTAACTATGGCTACACCTTC.

The V and J genes are TRBV5-6 and TRBJ2-7; TRBD2 matches at 8 bases. Losses at the gene ends were 0 bases for V and 3 bases for J; bases not matched to a gene: 5. The CDR3 is 15 amino acids. CDR1 SGHDT and CDR2 YYEEEE come from the germline V gene. The DNA of the CDR3 is TGTGCCAGCAGCTTGGTTGGCGGGGGGAACTACGAGCAGTACTTC. This translates into CASSLVGGGNYEQYF. The full variable domain, with the rest looked up from reference TRBV5-6 and TRBJ2-7, is DAGVTQSPTHLIKTRGQQVTLRCSPKSGHDTVSWYQQALGQGPQFIFQYYEEEERQRGNFPDRFSGHQFPNYSSELNVNALLLGDSALYLCASSLVGGGNYEQYFGPGTRLTVT.

The gene calls are TRBV7-2 and TRBJ1-3; 9 bases line up with TRBD1. V trimming: 4 bases; J trimming: 3 bases; junction bases outside the gene matches: 7. CDR1 is SGHTA, CDR2 FQGNSA, per germline. The CDR3 sequence is 16 residues long. Written as DNA, the CDR3 is TGTGCCAGCAGCTACCCGGGACAGGGTGATGGAAACACCATATATTTT. This translates into CASSYPGQGDGNTIYF.

In this sample, this clone turned up a few times. J is TRBJ2-1 and V is TRBV20-1; D is uncertain. This CDR3 contains 10 residues. Germline-derived CDR1 and CDR2 are DFQATT and SNEGSKA (reference sequence). The V end lost 5 bases, the J end lost 7 bases, and 6 bases lay between the germline ends. The DNA for the CDR3 is TGCAGTGCTCTACATAATGAGCAGTTCTTC. This gives the protein CSALHNEQFF.

The chain links TRBV13 to TRBJ2-7; 8 bases are shared with TRBD2. V shed 1 base and J 6 bases; nucleotides not matched to a gene: 5. The CDR3 sequence is 14 residues long. Per the germline V gene, CDR1 is PRHDT and CDR2 is FYEKMQ (reference sequence). CDR3 in amino acids: CASSLEGLVSEQYF. The CDR3, as DNA: TGTGCCAGCAGCTTAGAGGGACTAGTAAGCGAGCAGTACTTC.

This clone was recorded only once. The genes are TRBV15 and TRBJ2-2; weak D call: TRBD2 (6 bases). The CDR3 consists of 16 residues. Germline V gives CDR1 LNHNV, CDR2 YYDKDF (reference sequence). Deletions cut 5 bases from V and 0 bases from J, with 13 bases between. The CDR3 region is CATSRAGPANTGELFF. For the CDR3, the DNA is TGTGCCACCAGCCGAGCGGGTCCCGCGAACACCGGGGAGCTGTTTTTT. Using reference TRBV15 and TRBJ2-2 for the parts outside the CDR3, the full variable domain is DAMVIQNPRYQVTQFGKPVTLSCSQTLNHNVMYWYQQKSSQAPKLLFHYYDKDFNNEADTPDNFQSRRPNTSFCFLDIRSPGLGDTAMYLCATSRAGPANTGELFFGEGSRLTVL.

This chain joins TRBV5-4 and TRBJ2-3, with 12 bases fitting TRBD2. Germline V lookup: CDR1 SGHNT, CDR2 YYREEE (reference sequence). The V gene end was trimmed by 0 bases and the J gene end by 4 bases; junction bases not matched to a gene: 6. The CDR3 is 17 amino acids. This CDR3 is CASSLGSSGGVADTQYF. The DNA for the CDR3 is TGTGCCAGCAGCTTGGGGTCTAGCGGGGGGGTGGCAGATACGCAGTATTTT.

The V and J genes are TRBV5-1 and TRBJ2-7; 8 bases agree with TRBD1. The germline CDR1 and CDR2 sequences are SGHRS and YFSETQ. V was pared by 5 bases and J by 6 bases, with 10 bases of the junction left unmatched. This CDR3 has 14 amino acids. This CDR3 reads CASRTGDFLGEQYF. CDR3 bases: TGCGCCAGCAGGACAGGGGATTTTCTGGGCGAGCAGTACTTC.

The chain uses TRBV29-1 and TRBJ1-5; D is possibly TRBD1 (6 bases). Germline CDR1 is SQVTM and CDR2 is ANQGSEA. The CDR3 has 13 amino acids. Trimming shortened V by 3 bases and J by 4 bases, and 10 bases separated the two germline ends. In DNA, the CDR3 is TGCAGCGTTGAGGTGGACAGTAATCAGCCCCAGCATTTT. As protein: CSVEVDSNQPQHF.

This sequence joins TRBV30 and TRBJ2-5; 8 bases match TRBD1. Germline-derived CDR1 and CDR2 are GTSNPN and SVGIG (reference sequence). V shed 4 bases, J shed 5 bases, and the junction held 3 bases outside the gene matches. The CDR3 extends over 12 amino acids. CDR3 residues: CAWKWTGETQYF. The CDR3 region has the DNA TGTGCCTGGAAATGGACAGGGGAGACCCAGTACTTC.

DNA for the CDR3: TGTGCCAGCAGTTTTGGGGGGAGCTCCTACGAGCAGTACTTC. Encoded protein: CASSFGGSSYEQYF. This chain connects TRBV6-6 to TRBJ2-7, with D possibly TRBD2 on 6 matching bases. CDR1 MNHNY and CDR2 SVGAGI come from the germline V gene (reference sequence). The V and J ends lost 4 bases and 0 bases respectively, with 10 bases between them. CDR3 length: 14 residues.

This rearrangement joins TRBV5-4 to TRBJ2-1; TRBD2 matches at 7 bases. Germline trimming cut 5 bases from V and 4 bases from J; bases unmatched to any gene: 6. This CDR3 comprises 14 residues. Germline lookup yields CDR1 SGHNT and CDR2 YYREEE (reference sequence). CDR3 amino acids: CASSIAGTYNEQFF. The CDR3 nucleotides are TGTGCCAGCAGTATAGCGGGCACTTACAATGAGCAGTTCTTC.

CDR3 protein: CASRRGTPMNTEAFF. CDR3 DNA sequence: TGTGCCAGCCGGCGGGGGACGCCGATGAACACTGAAGCTTTCTTT. V usage is TRBV6-5 and J usage is TRBJ1-1, with a possible D match to TRBD1 (5 bases). This CDR3 spans 15 amino acids. Germline V gene sequence: CDR1 MNHEY, CDR2 SVGAGI. Trimming took 8 bases from V and 0 from J, leaving 16 bases between them.

The chain joins TRBV10-3 to TRBJ2-3, with a tentative D call TRBD2 (5 bases). CDR1 ENHRY and CDR2 SYGVKD come from the germline V gene. CDR3 length: 14 amino acids. The V and J ends lost 7 bases and 0 bases respectively, with 11 bases between them. CDR3 amino acids: CAIKLGPSTDTQYF. CDR3 bases: TGTGCCATCAAACTAGGACCTAGCACAGATACGCAGTATTTT.